This T cell receptor (beta chain) stems from a study of shared clonotypes between healthy human individuals. The CDR3 has 16 amino acids. Per the germline V gene, CDR1 is MGHRA and CDR2 is YSYEKL. V trimming: 4 bases; J trimming: 6 bases; junction bases outside the gene matches: 13. About this clone: What it binds is not known.

Regarding the study as a whole: The study drew on few donors, limiting represented genetic and exposure-history diversity. The generation probabilities recorded for non-shared clonotypes fell below those of clonotypes shared by all four donors.

Clones were sequenced by immunoSEQ multiplex PCR, and TCRdb holds only the in-frame ones, with some missing. Of more than 2 million clones listed, about 95% are singletons. Naive CD8 populations comprised CD45RO-negative cells positively selected for CCR7, excluding terminally differentiated effector memory CD45RA+ cells. Healthy HIV-negative adults with no recent acute infections or vaccinations were recruited as donors. This chain connects TRBV4-1 to TRBJ1-2; 8 nucleotides line up with TRBD1. The TCR was taken from a man aged 18 to 29 in good health. The specimen was naive CD8+ T cells sorted from blood. The chain's CDR3 is CASSPLVEDRVNGYTF. The CDR3 DNA reads as TGCGCCAGCAGCCCTCTCGTCGAGGACAGGGTGAATGGCTACACCTTC.